The 2 T cell receptor beta chains below come from one sample, sequenced in a study of T cell responses to AZD1222 COVID-19 vaccine. Sequencing was performed with immunoSEQ multiplex PCR; in TCRdb, only in-frame clones are kept and a portion is missing. The sample includes 150,000 to 200,000 clones, 85% to 95% seen only once; the top ten take about 4.2%. The sequences come from peripheral blood, collected on day 0 of AZD1222 vaccination. Receptor source: an adult in good health.

The chain employs TRBV6-5 and TRBJ1-2, with D tentatively TRBD1 (6 bases). The germline gives CDR1 MNHEY, CDR2 SVGAGI. This CDR3 has 14 residues. V was trimmed by 5 bases and J by 4 bases, leaving 14 bases between them. The CDR3 coding sequence is TGTGCCAGCAGTCCCACCGGACAGTCCTATGGCTACACCTTC. It codes for CASSPTGQSYGYTF.

The chain has TRBV2 and TRBJ2-7, with TRBD2 identical over 11 bases. The CDR3 spans 12 residues. The ends lost 5 bases at V and 11 bases at J; junction bases unmatched: 5. Germline assignment: CDR1 SNHLY and CDR2 FYNNEI. The CDR3, as DNA: TGTGCCAGCAGTCCCCAGACTAGCGGGGAGTACTTC. This codes for CASSPQTSGEYF.